The 16 T cell receptor beta chains below all came from one sample that was sequenced in a study of tumor-infiltrating lymphocytes in primary liver carcinoma. Co-extracted RNA and DNA came from roughly 20-30 mg of unsorted bulk tissue. With roughly 0.5 ug total RNA as template and a constant-region primer, TCR beta cDNA was made. Employing slightly modified ARM-PCR, three nested multiplex PCR rounds were run, and these gave rise to the TCR beta libraries. TRBV1-TRBV30 forward and Cbeta reverse primers drove the first two roughly 10-cycle rounds. Using its own MiXCR run on the multiplex PCR reads, TCRdb lists one record per CDR3 protein. This sample has over 75,000 distinct CDR3 sequences, with about 73% found just once. Sequencing used tumor-adjacent normal liver tissue. The receptors here all came from a man aged 35-49 years with primary liver carcinoma and hepatitis B virus infection.

In its sample, this clonotype was seen once. A much larger clone lies a single base off, so this may be a read error. The chain has TRBV28 and TRBJ2-3, with 8 bases aligning to TRBD2. The CDR3 has 14 residues. Germline V gene sequence: CDR1 MDHEN, CDR2 SYDVKM. The V and J ends lost 5 bases and 3 bases, in that order; junction bases with no gene match: 4. The CDR3 is CASSISGETDTQYF. In DNA, the CDR3 is TGTGCCAGCAGTATTAGCGGGGAGACAGATACGCAGTATTTT.

This clonotype was found many times. The rearrangement joins TRBV4-2 to TRBJ2-6, with D perhaps matching TRBD2 (5 bases). Trimming pared 0 bases from V and 5 bases from J, leaving 11 bases between. There are 16 residues in the CDR3. Germline CDR1 LGHNA, CDR2 YNFKEQ. This CDR3 reads CASSQDLEGRANVLTF. The CDR3, as DNA: TGTGCCAGCAGCCAAGATCTCGAGGGTAGGGCCAACGTCCTGACTTTC.

About this clonotype itself: Since no conserved phenylalanine or tryptophan closes the CDR3, a read error is the likely cause. V usage is TRBV11-2 and J usage is TRBJ2-1; 8 positions match TRBD2. The CDR3 runs to 16 residues. Germline CDR1 SGHAT, CDR2 FQNNGV. The CDR3 is CVSSLDIGLAMGEQFS. DNA for the CDR3: TGTGTCAGCAGCTTGGATATCGGACTAGCCATGGGTGAGCAGTTCTCA.

Concerning this clonotype: A single base separates this from a much larger clone, so it may be a read error. V usage is TRBV5-4 and J usage is TRBJ2-3; D gene unclear. From germline, CDR1 is SGHNT and CDR2 YYREEE (reference sequence). The CDR3 contains 15 residues. Trimming shortened V by 0 bases and J by 7 bases, and 15 bases separated the two germline ends. DNA for the CDR3: TGTGCCAGCAGCTTGGGACCGTCTGGTCCAAATACGCAGTATTTT. Residues: CASSLGPSGPNTQYF.

Of note for this clonotype: The final CDR3 position lacks the conserved phenylalanine or tryptophan, pointing to a likely read error. The rearrangement links TRBV11-2 to TRBJ2-3; 7 bases match TRBD2. Germline trimming cut 9 bases from V and 2 bases from J; bases unmatched to any gene: 14. This CDR3 contains 16 residues. Germline V gene sequence: CDR1 SGHAT, CDR2 FQNNGV. This CDR3 reads CASEDGGRRLTDTQYI. CDR3 bases: TGTGCCAGTGAGGACGGGGGGAGAAGACTCACAGATACGCAGTATATC.

The CDR3 bases are TGCAGTGCCTCCACCGGGACAAGGGGCCAGGGTGAGCAGTTCTTC. It yields the protein CSASTGTRGQGEQFF. The J gene is TRBJ2-1, the V gene TRBV20-1, with D possibly TRBD1 on 6 matching bases. V gave up 6 bases and J gave up 9 bases, with 24 bases separating them. This CDR3 comprises 15 residues. Looked up from germline, CDR1 is DFQATT and CDR2 is SNEGSKA (reference sequence).

In its sample, this clonotype was seen a few times. The gene calls are TRBV27 and TRBJ2-7; tentatively, D is TRBD1 (6 bases). The CDR3 extends over 15 amino acids. CDR1 and CDR2 from the germline V gene are MNHEY and SMNVEV (reference sequence). V shed 5 bases and J shed 1 base, with 15 bases lying between them. CDR3 loop: CASSPQTGLSYEQYF. The DNA of the CDR3 is TGTGCCAGCAGTCCCCAAACAGGGTTATCCTACGAGCAGTACTTC.

The V gene is TRBV28, the J gene TRBJ2-7, with a tentative D call TRBD2 (7 bases). CDR3 size: 17 residues. V shed 5 bases and J shed 3 bases, with 23 bases lying between them. Germline-derived CDR1 and CDR2 are MDHEN and SYDVKM. In nucleotides, the CDR3 is TGTGCCAGCAGTCCACCGAGGCACGGCGGGGGCTACTACGAGCAGTACTTC. This codes for CASSPPRHGGGYYEQYF.

There are many counts of this clonotype. The V gene is TRBV5-5, the J gene TRBJ2-3; 10 bases are shared with TRBD1. With 5 bases clipped from V and 2 bases from J, the junction kept 8 bases outside the gene matches. The V gene's germline CDR1 is SGHKS and CDR2 YYEKEE (reference sequence). The CDR3 is 16 amino acids. CDR3 DNA sequence: TGTGCCAGCAGTTACCCGACAGGGGGCTACACAGATACGCAGTATTTT. It yields the protein CASSYPTGGYTDTQYF.

This clonotype was recorded a few times. This is likely a read error, given that the CDR3 carries no conserved phenylalanine or tryptophan at its end. The chain recombines TRBV29-1 with TRBJ2-1, with a weak D call TRBD2 (5 bases). Germline V gene lookup returns CDR1 SQVTM and CDR2 ANQGSEA. This CDR3 has 13 residues. As DNA, the CDR3 is TGTAGCGTTGGCGGGTTAAACCACAATGAGCAGTTCCTC. It codes for CSVGGLNHNEQFL.

To note about this clonotype: A much larger clone lies a single base off, so this may be a read error. The V gene is TRBV28, the J gene TRBJ2-6, with a tentative D call TRBD1 (5 bases). The CDR3 runs to 14 residues. Per germline, CDR1 MDHEN and CDR2 SYDVKM. CDR3 in amino acids: CASSLGAGANLLTF. DNA for the CDR3: TGTGCCAGCAGTTTAGGTGCTGGGGCCAACCTCCTGACTTTC.

A remark on this clonotype: The junction does not match germline at one end; this may be a read error. The genes are TRBV4-2 and TRBJ2-7; 7 nucleotides match TRBD2. Per germline, CDR1 LGHNA and CDR2 YNFKEQ. The CDR3 runs 14 residues. CDR3 DNA sequence: TGTGCAAGCAGCGGGCGGGAGACCCACTACGAGGAGTACTTC. This gives the protein CASSGRETHYEEYF.

There are a few counts of this clonotype. The limits of the CDR3 on the DNA are not certain, so only TCRdb's listed CDR3 is given. This chain links TRBV11-3 with TRBJ2-2. Per germline, CDR1 SGHNT and CDR2 YENEEA. The CDR3 extends over 14 residues, inclusive of both ends. The CDR3 region is CASSFGLGTGKPFF.

This clonotype was seen ten or more times. V is TRBV12-5 and J is TRBJ1-2; no firm D call. This CDR3 is 8 amino acids long. Germline V CDR1 and CDR2: LGHNT, FRNRAP. Trimming left V 9 bases short and J 6 bases short, with 2 bases between. CDR3 bases: TGTGCTAGGGATGGCTACACCTTC. The encoded protein is CARDGYTF. Using reference TRBV12-5 and TRBJ1-2 for the parts outside the CDR3, the full variable domain is DARVTQTPRHKVTEMGQEVTMRCQPILGHNTVFWYRQTMMQGLELLAYFRNRAPLDDSGMPKDRFSAEMPDATLATLKIQPSEPRDSAVYFCARDGYTFGSGTRLTVV.

The chain is built from TRBV10-1 and TRBJ2-7; no firm D call. Germline V gene lookup returns CDR1 WNHNN and CDR2 SYGVQD (reference sequence). The CDR3 spans 12 residues. As DNA, the CDR3 is TGCGCTAACAGTGATTTATCCTACGAGCAGTACTTC. Protein sequence: CANSDLSYEQYF.

The chain joins TRBV6-5 to TRBJ2-7; the D is unclear. Germline loops: CDR1 MNHEY, CDR2 SVGAGI. The CDR3 has 15 amino acids. Trimming cost V 7 bases and J 4 bases, with 20 bases left between them. CDR3 bases: TGTGCCAGCACCTACTCCCTGCCAGGTACATACGAGCAGTACTTC. It specifies CASTYSLPGTYEQYF.